One and the same sample provided the 5 T cell receptor beta chains below, sequenced in a study of shared clonotypes between healthy human individuals. Data came from immunoSEQ multiplex PCR; TCRdb stores just in-frame clones and leaves some out. The sample consists of around 510,000 clones, roughly four fifths of them appearing once. Sequencing was done on a sample of PBMCs. These receptors originate from a middle-aged woman in good health. Some clones in this sample may be carry-over from other donors' samples.

V is TRBV5-6 and J is TRBJ1-1; D is ambiguous. Deletions cut 0 bases from V and 3 bases from J, with 9 bases between. Germline CDR1 SGHDT, CDR2 YYEEEE. This CDR3 has 14 amino acids. CDR3 in DNA: TGTGCCAGCAGCTTGGTAGGGTTGGACACTGAAGCTTTCTTT. Its protein is CASSLVGLDTEAFF.

The chain joins TRBV9 to TRBJ1-1; D might be TRBD1 (5 bases). Germline V gene sequence: CDR1 SGDLS, CDR2 YYNGEE. The CDR3 length is 15 residues. The V end was cut by 6 bases, the J end by 1 base, with 16 bases between. CDR3 in amino acids: CASTQREGSNTEAFF. The DNA for the CDR3 is TGTGCCAGCACCCAGAGGGAGGGGTCGAACACTGAAGCTTTCTTT.

For this clone: The sample contains more than one DNA sequence encoding this CDR3. The gene calls are TRBV9 and TRBJ2-1; TRBD2 might be the D (5 bases). Between the trimmed V and J ends, which lost 0 bases and 0 bases, there was a span of 7 bases. Germline V lookup: CDR1 SGDLS, CDR2 YYNGEE. The CDR3 spans 15 residues. This CDR3 reads CASSVEGASYNEQFF. The CDR3, as DNA: TGTGCCAGCAGCGTAGAGGGAGCCTCCTACAATGAGCAGTTCTTC.

The chain joins TRBV6-5 to TRBJ2-3; D is possibly TRBD2 (5 bases). Germline lookup yields CDR1 MNHEY and CDR2 SVGAGI. Trimming pared 1 base from V and 6 bases from J, leaving 17 bases between. The CDR3 has 16 amino acids. CDR3: CASSYFFRTHPDTQYF. In DNA form, the CDR3 reads TGTGCCAGCAGTTACTTTTTTCGGACTCATCCTGATACGCAGTATTTT.

The J gene is TRBJ2-3, the V gene TRBV18; weak D call: TRBD1 (5 bases). Germline lookup yields CDR1 KGHSH and CDR2 LQKENI. This CDR3 is built from 14 residues. V lost 3 bases to trimming and J lost 2 bases, with 9 bases between them. The DNA for the CDR3 is TGTGCCAGCTCACCCCGACAGAACACAGATACGCAGTATTTT. Its translation is CASSPRQNTDTQYF.